One and the same sample provided the 2 T cell receptor beta chains below, sequenced in a study of T cell responses to AZD1222 COVID-19 vaccine. Using immunoSEQ multiplex PCR, the repertoire was profiled, and TCRdb retains in-frame clones only, with some absent. The table shows around 130,000 clones, with roughly 90% occurring only once. The sequencing here drew on peripheral blood, taken 28 days after the second AZD1222 dose. All receptors come from an adult who received the AZD1222 COVID-19 vaccine.

The V and J genes are TRBV2 and TRBJ1-5; 10 bases line up with TRBD1. The CDR3 has 16 residues. Unmatched junction bases numbered 5, after V lost 5 bases and J lost 1 base. The germline V gene has CDR1 SNHLY and CDR2 FYNNEI. For the CDR3, the DNA is TGTGCCAGCAGTTGGACAGGGGGGACGAGCAATCAGCCCCAGCATTTT. Protein sequence: CASSWTGGTSNQPQHF.

The chain combines TRBV21-1 with TRBJ1-3; TRBD1 is the table's D call and was not checked against the DNA. TRBV21-1 counts as a pseudogene. CDR3 size: 18 residues. This CDR3 reads CASSRSGQSSVCGNTIYF. CDR3 DNA: TGTGCCAGCAGCAGGTCAGGGCAGTCCTCAGTCTGCGGAAACACCATATATTTT.